The rows below give T cell receptor beta chains drawn from one sample of a study of molecular identifiers for immune sequencing clone quantification. In TCRdb, the PCR reads were re-called with MiXCR into one record per CDR3 protein. The repertoire holds approximately 590,000 distinct CDR3 sequences, with about 25% as singletons. Material for sequencing was naive CD8+ T cells from blood, with Jurkat cell RNA spiked in. These receptor sequences come from a human donor in good health. Some libraries in this study had Jurkat cell RNA spiked in. CDR3s include the opening cysteine and the closing phenylalanine or tryptophan. Each record gives: CDR3 protein, CDR3 DNA, V gene, J gene, D gene, clone size. D genes are given only for firm matches. Size tells how often a clone was seen (once, few, many) or the class of an expanded clone, and some rows leave it out.

CDR3 protein: CASSPAGTGDYEQYF
CDR3 DNA: TGTGCCAGCAGTCCCGCCGGGACAGGAGATTACGAGCAGTACTTC
V gene: TRBV12-3/TRBV12-4
J gene: TRBJ2-7
D gene: TRBD1
clone size: few

CDR3 protein: CASSQLSAGRHATNEKLFF
CDR3 DNA: TGTGCCAGCAGCCAACTGTCGGCAGGGCGGCATGCAACTAATGAAAAACTGTTTTTT
V gene: TRBV3-1
J gene: TRBJ1-4
D gene: -
clone size: few

CDR3 protein: CASSIDLGPAWETQYF
CDR3 DNA: TGTGCCAGTAGTATAGATCTGGGCCCCGCGTGGGAGACCCAGTACTTC
V gene: TRBV19
J gene: TRBJ2-5
D gene: -
clone size: -

CDR3 protein: CAISGGLNTEAFF
CDR3 DNA: TGTGCCATTTCCGGGGGGCTCAACACTGAAGCTTTCTTT
V gene: TRBV6-2/TRBV6-3
J gene: TRBJ1-1
D gene: -
clone size: many

CDR3 protein: CSVEGLAGEGEQYF
CDR3 DNA: TGCAGCGTTGAGGGACTAGCGGGAGAGGGCGAGCAGTACTTC
V gene: TRBV29-1
J gene: TRBJ2-7
D gene: TRBD2
clone size: many

CDR3 protein: CASSRERTGAEDTQYF
CDR3 DNA: TGTGCCAGCAGCCGAGAAAGGACAGGGGCGGAAGATACGCAGTATTTT
V gene: TRBV7-9
J gene: TRBJ2-3
D gene: TRBD1
clone size: -

CDR3 protein: CASSILTGDQETQYF
CDR3 DNA: TGTGCCAGCAGCATATTGACAGGCGACCAAGAGACCCAGTACTTC
V gene: TRBV5-6
J gene: TRBJ2-5
D gene: -
clone size: many

CDR3 protein: CATSDLDVGGNTGELFF
CDR3 DNA: TGTGCCACCAGTGATTTGGACGTGGGAGGGAACACCGGGGAGCTGTTTTTT
V gene: TRBV24-1
J gene: TRBJ2-2
D gene: -
clone size: few

CDR3 protein: CAIGGLGADTQYF
CDR3 DNA: TGTGCCATCGGGGGACTAGGAGCAGATACGCAGTATTTT
V gene: TRBV10-3
J gene: TRBJ2-3
D gene: TRBD2
clone size: many

CDR3 protein: CPTGPPEMGIKNIQYF
CDR3 DNA: TGCCCTACGGGACCTCCCGAGATGGGTATCAAAAACATTCAGTACTTC
V gene: TRBV20-1
J gene: TRBJ2-4
D gene: -
clone size: many

CDR3 protein: CSARDPGQGAYGYTF
CDR3 DNA: TGCAGTGCTAGAGATCCGGGACAGGGTGCCTATGGCTACACCTTC
V gene: TRBV20-1
J gene: TRBJ1-2
D gene: TRBD1
clone size: -

CDR3 protein: CASSQDPSPNTEAFF
CDR3 DNA: TGCGCCAGCAGCCAAGATCCCTCCCCGAACACTGAAGCTTTCTTT
V gene: TRBV4-3
J gene: TRBJ1-1
D gene: -
clone size: many

CDR3 protein: CAWIDHSGTVNTGAFF
CDR3 DNA: TGTGCCTGGATAGACCATTCCGGAACTGTGAACACTGGAGCTTTCTTT
V gene: TRBV30
J gene: TRBJ1-1
D gene: -
clone size: -

CDR3 protein: CSARVLAGTSAYAPYF
CDR3 DNA: TGCAGTGCTAGAGTTCTCGCCGGGACTAGCGCCTACGCGCCGTACTTC
V gene: TRBV20-1
J gene: TRBJ2-7
D gene: TRBD2
clone size: -

CDR3 protein: CASSSWDLGLGGNEQFF
CDR3 DNA: TGTGCCAGCAGTTCCTGGGATCTGGGGTTGGGGGGGAATGAGCAGTTCTTC
V gene: TRBV6-5
J gene: TRBJ2-1
D gene: TRBD2
clone size: few

CDR3 protein: CAWREGGVETQYF
CDR3 DNA: TGTGCCTGGAGGGAAGGGGGAGTAGAGACCCAGTACTTC
V gene: TRBV30
J gene: TRBJ2-5
D gene: -
clone size: few

CDR3 protein: CASSNPLAGDETQYF
CDR3 DNA: TGTGCCAGTAGTAACCCCTTAGCGGGAGACGAGACCCAGTACTTC
V gene: TRBV19
J gene: TRBJ2-5
D gene: TRBD2
clone size: few

CDR3 protein: CATSRDSALVATNEKLFF
CDR3 DNA: TGTGCCACCTCACGGGACAGCGCGTTAGTTGCAACTAATGAAAAACTGTTTTTT
V gene: TRBV19
J gene: TRBJ1-4
D gene: TRBD1
clone size: few

CDR3 protein: CAIRTPSSYEQYF
CDR3 DNA: TGTGCCATTCGGACACCGAGCTCCTACGAGCAGTACTTC
V gene: TRBV10-3
J gene: TRBJ2-7
D gene: -
clone size: many

CDR3 protein: CASSYSGPTGGTDTQYF
CDR3 DNA: TGTGCCAGCAGTTACTCGGGCCCGACAGGGGGCACAGATACGCAGTATTTT
V gene: TRBV6-5
J gene: TRBJ2-3
D gene: TRBD1
clone size: few

CDR3 protein: CASSTPTQGRTEAFF
CDR3 DNA: TGTGCCAGTAGTACCCCCACTCAAGGGCGGACTGAAGCTTTCTTT
V gene: TRBV19
J gene: TRBJ1-1
D gene: -
clone size: few

CDR3 protein: CASSPPGQWNYGYTF
CDR3 DNA: TGTGCCAGCAGTCCACCGGGACAGTGGAACTATGGCTACACCTTC
V gene: TRBV12-3/TRBV12-4
J gene: TRBJ1-2
D gene: TRBD1
clone size: -

CDR3 protein: CSALRALSGNTIYF
CDR3 DNA: TGCAGTGCCCTCAGGGCTCTCTCCGGAAACACCATATATTTT
V gene: TRBV20-1
J gene: TRBJ1-3
D gene: -
clone size: few

CDR3 protein: CASSFLGGLAATGELFF
CDR3 DNA: TGTGCCAGCAGCTTTCTTGGGGGGCTAGCGGCCACCGGGGAGCTGTTTTTT
V gene: TRBV11-1
J gene: TRBJ2-2
D gene: -
clone size: -

CDR3 protein: CASSPRKTDTQYF
CDR3 DNA: TGTGCCAGCAGCCCGAGAAAAACAGATACGCAGTATTTT
V gene: TRBV7-6
J gene: TRBJ2-3
D gene: -
clone size: many

CDR3 protein: CASSLRTGGLGEAFF
CDR3 DNA: TGTGCCAGCAGCCTCCGGACAGGGGGCTTAGGTGAAGCTTTCTTT
V gene: TRBV5-3
J gene: TRBJ1-1
D gene: TRBD1
clone size: -

CDR3 protein: CSVGFSNYGYTF
CDR3 DNA: TGCAGTGTAGGTTTTTCTAACTATGGCTACACCTTC
V gene: TRBV20-1
J gene: TRBJ1-2
D gene: -
clone size: -